This TCR beta chain was profiled in a study of blood T cells in healthy people across ages. The germline gives CDR1 MNHEY, CDR2 SMNVEV (reference sequence). The CDR3 totals 14 residues. V was clipped by 8 bases and J by 2 bases; unmatched bases: 7. Remarks on this clonotype: Its antigen is undetermined.

Study observations and caveats: Higher naive T cell percentage went strongly together with higher TCR beta diversity. In the absence of known donor CMV status, changes in expanded clonotypes were possibly confounded.

It was with a sample-barcoded 5' primer and a J-beta primer mix that a second PCR of roughly 7 to 11 cycles was run. TCRdb itself ran the 5' RACE reads through MiXCR, one entry per CDR3 protein. The sample includes about a million distinct CDR3 sequences, roughly 52% of them seen just once. Material: blood. This chain links TRBV27 with TRBJ2-7, with 9 bases fitting TRBD1. The clonotype originates from a man aged 30 to 45 in good health. The CDR3 nucleotides read TGTGCCAGCCGAAGGGACAGGGTCACCTACGAGCAGTACTTC. This codes for CASRRDRVTYEQYF.